The TCR beta chain under discussion was sequenced for a study of blood T cell repertoires in COVID-19. Germline V CDR1 and CDR2: GTSNPN, SVGIG (reference sequence). Trimming removed 3 bases from V and 0 bases from J, with 8 bases in between. This CDR3 has 13 amino acids. TCRdb keeps only in-frame clones here, not all; method: immunoSEQ multiplex PCR. The sample carries 350,000 or so clones, approximately 89% recorded once. Specimen: peripheral blood. The clonotype comes from a woman aged 60-70 years with COVID-19, enrolled during active disease. The V and J genes are TRBV30 and TRBJ1-1; the D is unclear. The CDR3 DNA reads as TGTGCCTGGAGCCATACGGTGAACACTGAAGCTTTCTTT. Its protein is CAWSHTVNTEAFF.